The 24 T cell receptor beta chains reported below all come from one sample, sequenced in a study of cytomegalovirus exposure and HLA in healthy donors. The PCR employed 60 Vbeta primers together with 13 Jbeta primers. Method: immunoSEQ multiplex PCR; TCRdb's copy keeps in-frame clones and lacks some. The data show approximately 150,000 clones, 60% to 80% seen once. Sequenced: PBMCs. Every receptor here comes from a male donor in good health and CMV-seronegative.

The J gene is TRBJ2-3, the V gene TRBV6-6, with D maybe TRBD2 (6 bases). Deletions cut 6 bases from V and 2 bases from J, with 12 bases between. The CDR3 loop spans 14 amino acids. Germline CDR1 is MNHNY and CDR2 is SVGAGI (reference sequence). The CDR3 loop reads CASSRGDSTDTQYF. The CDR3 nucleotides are TGTGCCAGCAGCCGCGGGGACTCCACAGATACGCAGTATTTT.

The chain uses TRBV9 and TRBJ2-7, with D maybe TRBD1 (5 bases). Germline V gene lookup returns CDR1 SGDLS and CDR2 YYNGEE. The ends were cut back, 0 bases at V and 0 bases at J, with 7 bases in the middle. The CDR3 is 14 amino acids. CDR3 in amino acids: CASSVEGNSYEQYF. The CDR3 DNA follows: TGTGCCAGCAGCGTAGAGGGGAACTCCTACGAGCAGTACTTC.

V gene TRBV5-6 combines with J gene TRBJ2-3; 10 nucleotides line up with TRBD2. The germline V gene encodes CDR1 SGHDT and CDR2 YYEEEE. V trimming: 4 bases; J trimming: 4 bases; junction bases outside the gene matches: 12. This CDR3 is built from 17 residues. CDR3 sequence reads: CASSPLGQRGGADTQYF. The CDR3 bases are TGTGCCAGCAGCCCTCTCGGCCAGCGGGGGGGGGCAGATACGCAGTATTTT.

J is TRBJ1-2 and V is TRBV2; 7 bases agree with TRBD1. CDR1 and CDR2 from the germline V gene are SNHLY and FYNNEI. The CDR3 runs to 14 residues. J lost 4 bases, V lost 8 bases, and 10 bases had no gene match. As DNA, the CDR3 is TGTGCCAGCGACCCAACAGGGGAGATCTATGGCTACACCTTC. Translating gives CASDPTGEIYGYTF.

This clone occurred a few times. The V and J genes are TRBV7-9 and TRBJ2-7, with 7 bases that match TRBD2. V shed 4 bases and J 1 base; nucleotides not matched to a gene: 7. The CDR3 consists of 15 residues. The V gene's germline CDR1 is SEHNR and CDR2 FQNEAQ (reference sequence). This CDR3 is CASSSQGGSSYEQYF. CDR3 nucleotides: TGTGCCAGCAGCTCCCAGGGCGGGAGTTCCTACGAGCAGTACTTC. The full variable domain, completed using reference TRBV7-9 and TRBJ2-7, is DTGVSQNPRHKITKRGQNVTFRCDPISEHNRLYWYRQTLGQGPEFLTYFQNEAQLEKSRLLSDRFSAERPKGSFSTLEIQRTEQGDSAMYLCASSSQGGSSYEQYFGPGTRLTVT.

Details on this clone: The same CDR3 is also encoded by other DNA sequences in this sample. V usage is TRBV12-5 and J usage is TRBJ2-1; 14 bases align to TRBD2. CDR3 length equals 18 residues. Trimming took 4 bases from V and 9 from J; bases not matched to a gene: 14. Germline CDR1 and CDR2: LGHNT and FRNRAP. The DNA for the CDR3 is TGTGCTAGTGGTTCCCCCCGGGCGACTAGCGGGGGGGCGAGTGAGCAGTTCTTC. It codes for CASGSPRATSGGASEQFF.

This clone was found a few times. The CDR3 reads CASSQDRGGVGTDTQYF. DNA of the CDR3: TGCGCCAGCAGCCAAGATCGAGGAGGGGTCGGTACAGATACGCAGTATTTT. The J gene is TRBJ2-3, the V gene TRBV4-3; D perhaps matches TRBD2 (6 bases). This CDR3 has 17 amino acids. The V gene's germline CDR1 is LGHNA and CDR2 YSLEER. Trimming cost V 0 bases and J 3 bases, with 16 bases left between them.

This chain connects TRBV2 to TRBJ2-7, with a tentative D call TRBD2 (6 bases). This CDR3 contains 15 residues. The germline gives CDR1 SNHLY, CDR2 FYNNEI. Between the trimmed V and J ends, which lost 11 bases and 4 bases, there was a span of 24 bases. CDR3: CAGRASAILGYEQYF. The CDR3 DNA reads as TGTGCCGGGCGGGCTAGCGCCATCCTGGGGTACGAGCAGTACTTC.

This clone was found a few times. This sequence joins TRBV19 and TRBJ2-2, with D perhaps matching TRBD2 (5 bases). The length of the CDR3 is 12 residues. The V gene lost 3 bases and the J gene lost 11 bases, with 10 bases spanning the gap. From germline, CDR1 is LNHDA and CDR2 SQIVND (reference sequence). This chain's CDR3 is CASSIHPGELFF. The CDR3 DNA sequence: TGTGCCAGTAGTATTCATCCGGGAGAGCTGTTTTTT.

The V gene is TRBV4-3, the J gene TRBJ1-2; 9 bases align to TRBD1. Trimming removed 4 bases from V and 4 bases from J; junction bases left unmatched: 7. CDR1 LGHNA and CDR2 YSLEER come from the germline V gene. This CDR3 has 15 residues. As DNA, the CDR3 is TGCGCCAGCAGCCGAGGGACAGGGACTTCCTATGGCTACACCTTC. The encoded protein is CASSRGTGTSYGYTF.

CDR3 coding DNA: TGTGCCACCGAGGAGGGCGAGCAGTACTTC. This gives the protein CATEEGEQYF. The chain couples TRBV6-6 to TRBJ2-5; a possible D gene is TRBD2 (6 bases). The J call could be wrong; TRBJ2-7 is a better fit for the DNA end. From germline, CDR1 is MNHNY and CDR2 SVGAGI (reference sequence). There are 10 residues in the CDR3.

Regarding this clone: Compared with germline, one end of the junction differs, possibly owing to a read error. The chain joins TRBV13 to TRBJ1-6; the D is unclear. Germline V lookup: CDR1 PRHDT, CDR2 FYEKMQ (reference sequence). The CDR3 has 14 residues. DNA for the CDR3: TGTGCCAGCAGATTAGAACGGGGAAATTCACCCCTCCACTTT. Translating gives CASRLERGNSPLHF.

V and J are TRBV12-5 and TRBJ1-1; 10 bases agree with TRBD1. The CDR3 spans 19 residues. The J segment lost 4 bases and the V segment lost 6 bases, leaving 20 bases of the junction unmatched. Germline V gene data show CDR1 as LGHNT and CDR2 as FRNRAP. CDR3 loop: CASGRMMTDRGRESTEAFF. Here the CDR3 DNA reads TGTGCTAGTGGCCGCATGATGACGGACAGGGGGAGGGAGAGCACTGAAGCTTTCTTT. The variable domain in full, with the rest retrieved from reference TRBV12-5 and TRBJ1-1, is DARVTQTPRHKVTEMGQEVTMRCQPILGHNTVFWYRQTMMQGLELLAYFRNRAPLDDSGMPKDRFSAEMPDATLATLKIQPSEPRDSAVYFCASGRMMTDRGRESTEAFFGQGTRLTVV.

For the CDR3, the DNA is TGTGCCAGCAGCTCGGAGCGGGGAGATACGCAGTATTTT. Protein sequence: CASSSERGDTQYF. The chain is built from TRBV6-4 and TRBJ2-3; 7 bases line up with TRBD2. V was pared by 6 bases and J by 5 bases, with 5 bases of the junction left unmatched. This CDR3 has 13 amino acids. Per germline, CDR1 MRHNA and CDR2 SNTAGT.

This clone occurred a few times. Written as DNA, the CDR3 is TGCGCCAGCAGCCAACGCCGGGACAGAAGCAATCAGCCCCAGCATTTT. It is translated as CASSQRRDRSNQPQHF. The V call is TRBV4-3, the J call TRBJ1-5; 7 bases agree with TRBD1. With 2 bases clipped from V and 1 base from J, the junction kept 5 bases outside the gene matches. Germline V gene lookup returns CDR1 LGHNA and CDR2 YSLEER. The CDR3 extends over 16 amino acids.

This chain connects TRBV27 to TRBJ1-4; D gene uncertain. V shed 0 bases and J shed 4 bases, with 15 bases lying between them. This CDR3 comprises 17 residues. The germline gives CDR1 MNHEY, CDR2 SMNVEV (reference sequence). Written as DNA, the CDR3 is TGTGCCAGCAGTTTATCACCCCTAAAGGACTATAATGAAAAACTGTTTTTT. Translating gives CASSLSPLKDYNEKLFF.

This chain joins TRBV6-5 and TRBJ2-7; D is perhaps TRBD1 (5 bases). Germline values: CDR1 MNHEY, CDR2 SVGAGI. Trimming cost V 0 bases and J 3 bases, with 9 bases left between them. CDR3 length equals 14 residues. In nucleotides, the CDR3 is TGTGCCAGCAGTTACTCGGGGCCCGGCTACGAGCAGTACTTC. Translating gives CASSYSGPGYEQYF.

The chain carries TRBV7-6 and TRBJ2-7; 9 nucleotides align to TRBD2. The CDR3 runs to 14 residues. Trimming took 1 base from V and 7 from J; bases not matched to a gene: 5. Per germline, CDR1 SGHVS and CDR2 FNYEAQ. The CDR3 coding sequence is TGTGCCAGCAGCTTAGGTGGACTAGCGAGAGAGCAGTACTTC. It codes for CASSLGGLAREQYF.

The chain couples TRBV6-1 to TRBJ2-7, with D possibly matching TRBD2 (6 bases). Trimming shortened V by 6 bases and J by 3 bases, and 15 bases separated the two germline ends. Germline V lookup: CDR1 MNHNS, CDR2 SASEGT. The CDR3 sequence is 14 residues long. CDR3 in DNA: TGTGCCAGCAGAAGAAGGGACTCTGACTACGAGCAGTACTTC. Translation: CASRRRDSDYEQYF.

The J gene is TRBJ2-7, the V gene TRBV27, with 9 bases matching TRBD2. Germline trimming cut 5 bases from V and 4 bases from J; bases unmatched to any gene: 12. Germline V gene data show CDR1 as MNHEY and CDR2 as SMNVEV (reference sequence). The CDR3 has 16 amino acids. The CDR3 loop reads CASSTLLSGRWYEQYF. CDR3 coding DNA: TGTGCCAGCAGTACCCTACTTAGCGGGAGATGGTACGAGCAGTACTTC.

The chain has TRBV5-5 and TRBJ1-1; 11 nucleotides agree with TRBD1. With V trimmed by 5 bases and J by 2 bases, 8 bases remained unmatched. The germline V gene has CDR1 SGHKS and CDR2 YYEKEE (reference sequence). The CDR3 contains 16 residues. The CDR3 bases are TGTGCCAGCAGACCTACGGACAGGGGGCTTAACACTGAAGCTTTCTTT. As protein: CASRPTDRGLNTEAFF.

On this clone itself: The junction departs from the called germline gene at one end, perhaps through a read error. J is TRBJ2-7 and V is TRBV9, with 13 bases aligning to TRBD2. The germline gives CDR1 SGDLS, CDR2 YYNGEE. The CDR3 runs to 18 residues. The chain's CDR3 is CASGVKLAGGAEAYEQYF. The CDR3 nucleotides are TGTGCCAGCGGCGTAAAACTAGCGGGAGGGGCTGAGGCCTACGAGCAGTACTTC.

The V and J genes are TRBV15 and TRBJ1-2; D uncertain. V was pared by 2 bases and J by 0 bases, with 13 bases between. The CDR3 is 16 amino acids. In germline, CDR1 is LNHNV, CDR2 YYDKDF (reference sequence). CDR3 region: CATSRPSVQANYGYTF. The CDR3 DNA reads TGTGCCACCAGCAGACCATCCGTCCAGGCTAACTATGGCTACACCTTC.

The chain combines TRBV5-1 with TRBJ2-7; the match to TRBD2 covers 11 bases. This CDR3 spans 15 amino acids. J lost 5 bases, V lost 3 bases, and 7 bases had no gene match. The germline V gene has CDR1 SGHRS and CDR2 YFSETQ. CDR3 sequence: CASSWATSGDHEQYF. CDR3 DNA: TGCGCCAGCAGCTGGGCGACTAGCGGGGACCACGAGCAGTACTTC.